Listed below are T cell receptor beta chains from one sample, sequenced in a study of blood T cell repertoires in COVID-19. Measured with immunoSEQ multiplex PCR; TCRdb has only the in-frame clones, and not every one. The sample yields under 200,000 clones, around nine tenths seen once. The specimen sequenced was peripheral blood. These receptors came from a man between 70 and 80 years old with acute or convalescent COVID-19. Both conserved end residues are trimmed from each CDR3. Where a row states a size, it is once, few, many or the class of an expanded clone; other rows omit it.

ASGGGDFEQF | TRBV28 | once | TRBJ2-1
AWSVHRDVNEKLF | TRBV30 | . | TRBJ1-4
ASRPQGEDYGYT | TRBV19 | . | TRBJ1-2
ASSFGTGGPGYT | TRBV7-9 | once | TRBJ1-2
ASSPTQGAGTNEKLF | TRBV28 | . | TRBJ1-4
ASSPPGLALVGELF | TRBV28 | . | TRBJ2-2
ASRSISGGAYNEQF | TRBV11-2 | . | TRBJ2-1
ASTGAQETQY | TRBV5-1 | . | TRBJ2-5
ATSRARGSPQH | TRBV15 | . | TRBJ1-5
ASAITGNQETQY | TRBV5-1 | . | TRBJ2-5
ASTPAARGEQY | TRBV2 | . | TRBJ2-7
ASSLSYEQY | TRBV18 | . | TRBJ2-7
ASSSQGLALSEQF | TRBV11-2 | once | TRBJ2-1
ASSLSTSGDSAQY | TRBV27 | once | TRBJ2-3
ASSSRDRLNYGYT | TRBV28 | . | TRBJ1-2
SVEVRQSFYGYT | TRBV29-1 | . | TRBJ1-2
ASSKALEASASYEQY | TRBV21-1 | . | TRBJ2-7
ASSPPPEPDTQY | TRBV18 | few | TRBJ2-3
ASSRAYNSPLH | TRBV6-2/TRBV6-3 | . | TRBJ1-6
ASSLPSGGTDTQY | TRBV5-4 | . | TRBJ2-3
SGDRGNSYEQY | TRBV29-1 | once | TRBJ2-7
ASRRLAGSQGETQY | TRBV7-8 | . | TRBJ2-5
ASSSGQGGGYT | TRBV28 | . | TRBJ1-2
ASRWGTSGIYEQY | TRBV5-1 | . | TRBJ2-7
ASSSGTGVRETQY | TRBV11-2 | . | TRBJ2-5
AWARQGGTEAF | TRBV30 | . | TRBJ1-1
ASSPPERPNYGYT | TRBV18 | . | TRBJ1-2
ASSLTGYEQF | TRBV7-2 | few | TRBJ2-1
ASSEWLAGGSDTQY | TRBV2 | . | TRBJ2-3
ASSLGPRVEVETGNTIY | TRBV7-6 | . | TRBJ1-3
ASITGSPEQY | TRBV2 | . | TRBJ2-7
ASSLWTGDGYTEAF | TRBV27 | . | TRBJ1-1
ASSLLTSGEQF | TRBV28 | medium-sized | TRBJ2-1
ASSHFGAGPNEKLF | TRBV4-2 | . | TRBJ1-4
ASRKGQGYGYT | TRBV7-9 | few | TRBJ1-2
ASNPGLAGTGELF | TRBV30 | . | TRBJ2-2
SVLGEEQY | TRBV29-1 | . | TRBJ2-7
ASSKEWAGGSYGYT | TRBV21-1 | . | TRBJ1-2
ASSPVGGTGELF | TRBV5-1 | once | TRBJ2-2
ASSEYFPPTAYNTEAF | TRBV25-1 | . | TRBJ1-1
ASSVGVAGGIFQETQY | TRBV9 | once | TRBJ2-5
ASSPGLAGGMNTGELF | TRBV7-8 | . | TRBJ2-2
ASSPGQGAVGYT | TRBV3-1/TRBV3-2 | . | TRBJ1-2
ASSYLPDRGYGYT | TRBV6-5 | . | TRBJ1-2